Included here is one T cell receptor (beta chain) sequence, with context. Its antigen is not known. This entry belongs to a study of monozygotic twins with inflammatory bowel disease. The cDNA of both the TCRalpha and TCRbeta chains was subjected to two nested PCRs of roughly 15 and 9 cycles. TCRdb reanalyzed the 5' RACE reads and collapses them to one entry per CDR3 protein, without DNA. This sample's table has fewer than 200,000 distinct CDR3 sequences. CDR3 length equals 17 residues. CDR1 is MNHEY and CDR2 is SVGAGI in the germline V gene. Study-wide results and caveats: Twins classed as concordant or discordant showed no difference in repertoire similarity, possibly from limited power.

The specimen sequenced was blood. The receptor was derived from a human donor with ulcerative colitis or Crohn's disease, or a healthy co-twin of an affected twin (not recorded which). V gene TRBV6-5 combines with J gene TRBJ2-5. CDR3 region: CASSYSGFGFFQETQYF.